This TCR beta chain was captured in a study of blood T cell repertoires in COVID-19. Background on the study: Both acute and convalescent COVID-19 samples were obtained from the United States, Italy and Spain. Sources were T cells, B-cell-depleted T cells, or PBMCs; the material itself was cDNA or gDNA.

Per the original data handling: Counts of nucleated cells, estimated from reference gene primer amplification, were obtained. Profiling relied on immunoSEQ multiplex PCR, and the TCRdb table lists in-frame clones only, not all of them. V and J calls plus clone size are reproduced from that table; the DNA served to infer D and trimming. The sample lists 190,000 or so clones; around 87% were seen once. Sequencing was performed on peripheral blood. The receptor's source is a woman between 18 and 29 years old who had recovered from COVID-19.

CDR3 amino acids: CATSDRGSGANVLTF. The CDR3 DNA reads as TGTGCCACCAGTGATCGGGGGTCTGGGGCCAACGTCCTGACTTTC. This chain uses TRBV24-1 with TRBJ2-6, with a possible D match to TRBD2 (6 bases). Germline-derived CDR1 and CDR2 are KGHDR and SFDVKD. The CDR3 spans 15 residues. Trimming stripped 3 bases from V and 1 base from J, with 6 bases between.